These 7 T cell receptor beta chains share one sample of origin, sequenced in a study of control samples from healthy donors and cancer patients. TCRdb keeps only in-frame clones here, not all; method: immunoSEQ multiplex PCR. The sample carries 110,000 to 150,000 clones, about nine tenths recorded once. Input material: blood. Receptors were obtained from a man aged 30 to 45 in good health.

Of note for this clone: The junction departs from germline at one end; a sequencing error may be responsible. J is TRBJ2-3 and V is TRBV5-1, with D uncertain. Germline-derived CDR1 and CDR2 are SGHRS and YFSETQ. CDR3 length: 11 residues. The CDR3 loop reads CASSSTDTQYF. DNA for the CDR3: TGCGCCAGTAGCTCCACAGATACGCAGTATTTT.

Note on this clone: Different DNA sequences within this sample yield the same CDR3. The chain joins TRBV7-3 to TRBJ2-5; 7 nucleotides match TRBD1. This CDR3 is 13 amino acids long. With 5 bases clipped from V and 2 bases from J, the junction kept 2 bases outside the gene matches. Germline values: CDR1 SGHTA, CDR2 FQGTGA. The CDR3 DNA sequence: TGTGCCAGCAGCCTGGGACAGCAAGAGACCCAGTACTTC. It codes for CASSLGQQETQYF.

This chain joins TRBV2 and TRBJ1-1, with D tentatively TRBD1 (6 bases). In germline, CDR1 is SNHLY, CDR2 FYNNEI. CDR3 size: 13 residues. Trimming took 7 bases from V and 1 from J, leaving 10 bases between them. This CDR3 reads CASNRDKNTEAFF. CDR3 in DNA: TGTGCCAGCAACCGGGACAAGAACACTGAAGCTTTCTTT.

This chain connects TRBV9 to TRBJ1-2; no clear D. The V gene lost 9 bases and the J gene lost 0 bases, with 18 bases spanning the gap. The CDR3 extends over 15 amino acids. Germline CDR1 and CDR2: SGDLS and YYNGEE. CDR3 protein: CATNPDGNPNYGYTF. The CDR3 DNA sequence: TGTGCCACCAACCCAGACGGTAACCCTAACTATGGCTACACCTTC.

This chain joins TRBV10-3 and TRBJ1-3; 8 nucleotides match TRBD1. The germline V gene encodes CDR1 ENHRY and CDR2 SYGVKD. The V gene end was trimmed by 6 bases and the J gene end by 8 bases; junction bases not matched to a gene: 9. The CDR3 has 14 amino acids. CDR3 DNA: TGTGCCATCAGGGGGACAGGAATCAGCTACACCATATATTTT. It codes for CAIRGTGISYTIYF.

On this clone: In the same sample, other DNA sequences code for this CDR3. CDR3 nucleotide sequence: TGTGCCAGCAGCGTAGCGGGAGGGGATTCACCCCTCCACTTT. It specifies CASSVAGGDSPLHF. V is TRBV9 and J is TRBJ1-6; weak D call: TRBD1 (5 bases). Trimming cost V 0 bases and J 8 bases, with 9 bases left between them. The CDR3 extends over 14 amino acids. From germline, CDR1 is SGDLS and CDR2 YYNGEE.

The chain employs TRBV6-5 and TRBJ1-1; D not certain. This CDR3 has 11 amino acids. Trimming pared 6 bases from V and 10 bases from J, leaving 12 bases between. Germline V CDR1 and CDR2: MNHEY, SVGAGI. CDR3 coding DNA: TGTGCCAGCAGCCTGGGTATTCGAGCTTTCTTT. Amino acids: CASSLGIRAFF.